The 23 T cell receptor beta chains presented below share a single source sample, sequenced in a study of a mutant IDH1 vaccine in newly diagnosed glioma (dated by TCRdb to the early 2020s). The receptor library was made with the immunoSEQ multiplex PCR assay. In TCRdb, the immuneACCESS table is reduced to in-frame sequences with V and J assigned. These tables do not hold every clone; where another copy was compared, an unresolved V gene accounts for under half, and the others remain unexplained. In all, the sample holds fewer than 35,000 clones, and around three quarters of those were seen once. The ten most abundant clones make up approximately 7.5% of the sample. The time point label for this specimen denotes: week 35, safety follow-up. A 20-mer mutant IDH1 peptide at 300 micrograms in Montanide made up each vaccine dose, which was injected subcutaneously together with topical imiquimod. For these receptors, no antigen is known.

Sample: PBMCs, taken from a glioma patient whose treatment included an IDH1 peptide vaccine. Source of these receptors: a man in his forties or fifties with glioma.

The CDR3 region is CASIKQGVPSYEQYF. As DNA, the CDR3 is TGTGCCAGCATCAAACAGGGGGTACCGTCCTACGAGCAGTACTTC. This chain links TRBV7-9 with TRBJ2-7; TRBD1 agrees at 8 bases. Germline V gene lookup returns CDR1 SEHNR and CDR2 FQNEAQ (reference sequence). CDR3 size: 15 residues. V lost 7 bases to trimming and J lost 1 base; unmatched junction nucleotides: 9.

The chain couples TRBV5-1 to TRBJ2-1; a possible D gene is TRBD2 (5 bases). The CDR3 covers 16 residues. Germline assignment: CDR1 SGHRS and CDR2 YFSETQ. V shed 0 bases and J shed 8 bases, with 18 bases lying between them. The CDR3 is CASSLAGLNHLDEQFF. The CDR3 nucleotides are TGCGCCAGCAGCTTGGCCGGACTGAACCACCTCGATGAGCAGTTCTTC.

The J gene is TRBJ2-6, the V gene TRBV13; no definite D call. This CDR3 contains 16 residues. Germline loops: CDR1 PRHDT, CDR2 FYEKMQ (reference sequence). Trimming removed 2 bases from V and 0 bases from J, with 8 bases in between. CDR3 nucleotide sequence: TGTGCCAGCAGCTTAAGGCGGACCTCTGGGGCCAACGTCCTGACTTTC. It specifies CASSLRRTSGANVLTF.

V usage is TRBV30 and J usage is TRBJ1-3; D is unclear. The CDR3 contains 16 residues. V was clipped by 4 bases and J by 0 bases, with 16 bases between them. CDR1 and CDR2 (germline): GTSNPN, SVGIG (reference sequence). The CDR3 bases are TGTGCCTGGAATAACTTCCGGGCGGTCTCTGGAAACACCATATATTTT. Translating it yields CAWNNFRAVSGNTIYF. Based on the CDR3 plus reference TRBV30 and TRBJ1-3, the full variable domain is SQTIHQWPATLVQPVGSPLSLECTVEGTSNPNLYWYRQAAGRGLQLLFYSVGIGQISSEVPQNLSASRPQDRQFILSSKKLLLSDSGFYLCAWNNFRAVSGNTIYFGEGSWLTVV.

The V gene is TRBV19, the J gene TRBJ1-5; 7 bases fit TRBD1. The CDR3 covers 16 residues. The V gene's germline CDR1 is LNHDA and CDR2 SQIVND (reference sequence). Trimming at V came to 2 bases and at J to 4 bases, leaving 8 bases not matched to a gene. This CDR3 is CASSISIGQENQPQHF. The DNA of the CDR3 is TGTGCCAGTAGTATATCCATCGGACAGGAAAATCAGCCCCAGCATTTT.

The rearrangement links TRBV5-6 to TRBJ1-3; 7 nucleotides align to TRBD1. Germline values: CDR1 SGHDT, CDR2 YYEEEE. Trimming at V came to 0 bases and at J to 0 bases, leaving 3 bases not matched to a gene. CDR3 length: 16 amino acids. The chain's CDR3 is CASSLGQGVSGNTIYF. Written as DNA, the CDR3 is TGTGCCAGCAGCTTGGGACAGGGTGTCTCTGGAAACACCATATATTTT. The entire variable domain, with the rest obtained from reference TRBV5-6 and TRBJ1-3, is as follows: DAGVTQSPTHLIKTRGQQVTLRCSPKSGHDTVSWYQQALGQGPQFIFQYYEEEERQRGNFPDRFSGHQFPNYSSELNVNALLLGDSALYLCASSLGQGVSGNTIYFGEGSWLTVV.

This sequence joins TRBV25-1 and TRBJ1-1; no definite D call. The CDR3 loop spans 13 amino acids. The ends were cut back, 5 bases at V and 10 bases at J, with 17 bases in the middle. CDR1 and CDR2 from the germline V gene are MGHDK and SYGVNS. The CDR3 sequence is CASSLRVGSGAFF. DNA for the CDR3: TGTGCCAGCAGTCTAAGGGTTGGGAGTGGAGCTTTCTTT.

The gene calls are TRBV27 and TRBJ2-5; the D is unclear. CDR1 is MNHEY, CDR2 SMNVEV, per germline (reference sequence). V lost 3 bases, J lost 4 bases, and 6 bases lay in between. The CDR3 has 12 residues. The CDR3 coding sequence is TGTGCCAGCAGTTTGAATGGAGAGACCCAGTACTTC. It encodes CASSLNGETQYF.

The rearrangement joins TRBV6-6 to TRBJ2-7; 9 positions match TRBD2. Germline V gives CDR1 MNHNY, CDR2 SVGAGI (reference sequence). J lost 0 bases, V lost 10 bases, and 7 bases had no gene match. The length of the CDR3 is 14 residues. The DNA of the CDR3 is TGTGCCACTTCCTCTAGCGGGAACTCCTACGAGCAGTACTTC. This codes for CATSSSGNSYEQYF.

The chain links TRBV5-6 to TRBJ2-2; D is undetermined. Germline CDR1 is SGHDT and CDR2 is YYEEEE. With 4 bases removed from V and 2 bases from J, the gap between germline ends came to 9 bases. CDR3 size: 14 residues. This chain's CDR3 is CASSIRLNTGELFF. Written as DNA, the CDR3 is TGTGCCAGCAGCATAAGACTTAACACCGGGGAGCTGTTTTTT.

The gene calls are TRBV4-3 and TRBJ1-1; tentatively, D is TRBD1 (5 bases). V shed 0 bases and J shed 5 bases, with 13 bases lying between them. The CDR3 runs to 15 residues. The germline CDR1 and CDR2 sequences are LGHNA and YSLEER. CDR3 coding DNA: TGCGCCAGCAGCCAAGATCCCGCCGGGGGTACTGAAGCTTTCTTT. This codes for CASSQDPAGGTEAFF.

A word on this clone: At one of its ends the junction is not consistent with the germline gene, which may arise from a read error. V and J are TRBV6-5 and TRBJ1-4; no clear D. CDR3 size: 13 residues. Germline V gene data show CDR1 as MNHEY and CDR2 as SVGAGI. The CDR3 region is CASSALTKEKLFF. CDR3 DNA sequence: TGTGCCAGCAGCGCCCTAACTAAGGAAAAACTGTTTTTT.

The V and J genes are TRBV11-3 and TRBJ2-7; 9 bases fit TRBD2. V lost 2 bases and J lost 4; bases outside the gene matches: 15. The CDR3 totals 18 residues. Germline CDR1 and CDR2: SGHNT and YENEEA. The CDR3 loop reads CASSLWSVFSGSFYEQYF. The CDR3 DNA sequence: TGTGCCAGCAGCTTATGGTCAGTCTTTAGCGGGAGTTTTTACGAGCAGTACTTC.

The chain couples TRBV6-5 to TRBJ2-1, with D possibly TRBD2 on 5 matching bases. Germline V gives CDR1 MNHEY, CDR2 SVGAGI. The CDR3 is 15 amino acids. The V and J ends lost 2 bases and 0 bases respectively, with 8 bases between them. DNA of the CDR3: TGTGCCAGCAGTTACCGGGATAGCTCCTACAATGAGCAGTTCTTC. It specifies CASSYRDSSYNEQFF.

V is TRBV6-5 and J is TRBJ1-2; D is perhaps TRBD1 (5 bases). V was clipped by 0 bases and J by 8 bases, with 16 bases between them. The CDR3 sequence is 15 residues long. CDR1 is MNHEY, CDR2 SVGAGI, per germline. The chain's CDR3 is CASSYSLGGTLGYTF. CDR3 in DNA: TGTGCCAGCAGTTACTCCCTGGGCGGGACGTTGGGCTACACCTTC.

The rearrangement joins TRBV7-9 to TRBJ1-1, with a weak D call TRBD1 (6 bases). With 5 bases removed from V and 2 bases from J, the gap between germline ends came to 15 bases. There are 15 residues in the CDR3. The germline gives CDR1 SEHNR, CDR2 FQNEAQ (reference sequence). The CDR3 region has the DNA TGTGCCAGCAGCCCATACGGACAGATAAACACTGAAGCTTTCTTT. Translation: CASSPYGQINTEAFF.

The V and J genes are TRBV4-1 and TRBJ2-7; the match to TRBD2 covers 11 bases. Germline V gene lookup returns CDR1 MGHRA and CDR2 YSYEKL. The V and J ends lost 4 bases and 6 bases, in that order; junction bases with no gene match: 11. The CDR3 runs to 16 residues. The CDR3 sequence is CASSPYTSGGRLEQYF. The CDR3, as DNA: TGCGCCAGCAGCCCCTATACTAGCGGGGGCAGACTCGAGCAGTACTTC.

This clone was picked up a small number of times. The genes are TRBV5-4 and TRBJ1-4; 7 bases fit TRBD1. This CDR3 has 17 residues. Looked up from germline, CDR1 is SGHNT and CDR2 is YYREEE (reference sequence). V trimming: 4 bases; J trimming: 5 bases; junction bases outside the gene matches: 14. The CDR3 here is CASSPMEDRESNEKLFF. CDR3 DNA sequence: TGTGCCAGCAGCCCGATGGAAGACAGGGAATCAAATGAAAAACTGTTTTTT. Variable domain in full (rest from reference TRBV5-4 and TRBJ1-4): ETGVTQSPTHLIKTRGQQVTLRCSSQSGHNTVSWYQQALGQGPQFIFQYYREEENGRGNFPPRFSGLQFPNYSSELNVNALELDDSALYLCASSPMEDRESNEKLFFGSGTQLSVL.

The V gene is TRBV20-1, the J gene TRBJ2-1; no definite D call. V gave up 4 bases and J gave up 5 bases, with 3 bases separating them. CDR1 and CDR2 (germline): DFQATT, SNEGSKA (reference sequence). This CDR3 has 10 residues. This chain's CDR3 is CSATHNEQFF. The CDR3, as DNA: TGCAGTGCTACCCACAATGAGCAGTTCTTC.

This chain links TRBV6-6 with TRBJ2-5; weak D call: TRBD1 (5 bases). Germline lookup yields CDR1 MNHNY and CDR2 SVGAGI (reference sequence). Trimming removed 5 bases at V and 3 bases at J, with 10 bases between. The CDR3 consists of 13 residues. CDR3 loop: CASSPQGKETQYF. Written as DNA, the CDR3 is TGTGCCAGCAGTCCCCAGGGAAAAGAGACCCAGTACTTC.

The chain carries TRBV7-8 and TRBJ2-3; no reliable D call. Germline V CDR1 and CDR2: SGHVS, FQNEAQ. Trimming shortened V by 2 bases and J by 2 bases, and 8 bases separated the two germline ends. The CDR3 sequence is 14 residues long. The CDR3 DNA follows: TGTGCCAGCAGCTTAAGGGAATACACAGATACGCAGTATTTT. Encoded protein: CASSLREYTDTQYF.

The CDR3 sequence: CASSPDRPGSNQPQHF. The CDR3 DNA reads TGTGCCAGTAGTCCCGACCGGCCAGGTTCCAATCAGCCCCAGCATTTT. The rearrangement uses TRBV19 and TRBJ1-5; D not certain. Trimming left V 5 bases short and J 3 bases short, with 17 bases between. This CDR3 has 16 residues. The germline V gene encodes CDR1 LNHDA and CDR2 SQIVND (reference sequence). Based on the CDR3 plus reference TRBV19 and TRBJ1-5, the full variable domain is DGGITQSPKYLFRKEGQNVTLSCEQNLNHDAMYWYRQDPGQGLRLIYYSQIVNDFQKGDIAEGYSVSREKKESFPLTVTSAQKNPTAFYLCASSPDRPGSNQPQHFGDGTRLSIL.

The CDR3 sequence: CASSLAGQGASYTF. In nucleotides, the CDR3 is TGTGCCAGCAGTTTAGCGGGACAGGGGGCTAGCTACACCTTC. The V gene is TRBV5-6, the J gene TRBJ1-2, with 12 bases fitting TRBD1. Germline V gene lookup returns CDR1 SGHDT and CDR2 YYEEEE. V shed 5 bases, J shed 9 bases, and the junction held 8 bases outside the gene matches. The length of the CDR3 is 14 residues.